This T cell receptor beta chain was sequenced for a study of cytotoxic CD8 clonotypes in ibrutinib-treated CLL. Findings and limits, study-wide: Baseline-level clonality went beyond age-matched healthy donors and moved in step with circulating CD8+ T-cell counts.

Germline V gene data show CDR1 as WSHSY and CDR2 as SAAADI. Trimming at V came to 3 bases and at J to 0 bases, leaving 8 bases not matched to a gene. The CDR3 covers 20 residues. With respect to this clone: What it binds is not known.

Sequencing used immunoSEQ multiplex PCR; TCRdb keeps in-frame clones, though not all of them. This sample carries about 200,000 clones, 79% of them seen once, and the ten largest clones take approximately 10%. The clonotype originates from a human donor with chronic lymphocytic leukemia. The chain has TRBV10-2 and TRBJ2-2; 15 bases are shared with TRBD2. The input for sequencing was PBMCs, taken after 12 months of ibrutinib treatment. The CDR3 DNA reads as TGCGCCAGCAGTGAAAACCGGGGACTAGCGGGGGGTGCGAACACCGGGGAGCTGTTTTTT. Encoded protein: CASSENRGLAGGANTGELFF.